This section outlines one TCR beta chain sequence together with its context. The authors' processing: Nucleated cell counts were estimated from reference gene primer amplification. TCRdb keeps only in-frame clones here, not all; method: immunoSEQ multiplex PCR. V and J calls and clone size come straight from that table; D and trimming were deduced from the DNA. The sample lists tens of thousands of clones; 80% to 90% were seen once. The CDR3 contains 12 residues. The V gene's germline CDR1 is SQVTM and CDR2 ANQGSEA. Trimming removed 4 bases from V and 6 bases from J; junction bases left unmatched: 2. The record originates from a study of blood T cell repertoires in COVID-19. Across the whole study: T cells, B-cell-depleted T cells, or PBMCs supplied cDNA or gDNA.

The clonotype comes from a man in his 70s with acute or convalescent COVID-19. The chain is built from TRBV29-1 and TRBJ2-1; the match to TRBD2 covers 8 bases. Material: peripheral blood. The CDR3 region has the DNA TGCAGCGTTGGGCTAGCGGGCAATGAGCAGTTCTTC. Its protein product is CSVGLAGNEQFF.